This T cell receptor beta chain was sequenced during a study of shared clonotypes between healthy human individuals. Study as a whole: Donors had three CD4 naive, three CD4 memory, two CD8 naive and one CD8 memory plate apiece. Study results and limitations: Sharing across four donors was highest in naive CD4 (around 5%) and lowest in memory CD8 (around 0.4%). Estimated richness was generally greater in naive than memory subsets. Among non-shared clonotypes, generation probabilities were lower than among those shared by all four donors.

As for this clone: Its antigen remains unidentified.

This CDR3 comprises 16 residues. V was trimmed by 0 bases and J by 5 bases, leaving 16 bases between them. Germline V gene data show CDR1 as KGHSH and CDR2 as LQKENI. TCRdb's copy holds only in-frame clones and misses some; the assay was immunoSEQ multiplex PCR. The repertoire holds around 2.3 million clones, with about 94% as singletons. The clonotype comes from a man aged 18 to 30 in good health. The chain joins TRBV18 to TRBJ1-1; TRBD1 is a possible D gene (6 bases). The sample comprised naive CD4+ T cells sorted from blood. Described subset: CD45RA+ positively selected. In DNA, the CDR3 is TGTGCCAGCTCACCACCGTTACAGGGTAGGAATACTGAAGCTTTCTTT. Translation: CASSPPLQGRNTEAFF. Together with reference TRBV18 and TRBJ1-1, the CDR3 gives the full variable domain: NAGVMQNPRHLVRRRGQEARLRCSPMKGHSHVYWYRQLPEEGLKFMVYLQKENIIDESGMPKERFSAEFPKEGPSILRIQQVVRGDSAAYFCASSPPLQGRNTEAFFGQGTRLTVV.